The 5 T cell receptor beta chains below come from one sample, sequenced in a study of T cell responses to AZD1222 COVID-19 vaccine. The data were produced by immunoSEQ multiplex PCR, yet TCRdb's version contains in-frame clones alone and is incomplete. Among 100,000 to 150,000 clones listed, about nine tenths were seen once. The source was peripheral blood, collected on day 0 of AZD1222 vaccination. The receptors were sampled from an adult in good health.

The rearrangement joins TRBV5-4 to TRBJ1-1; 8 bases fit TRBD1. The germline V gene encodes CDR1 SGHNT and CDR2 YYREEE (reference sequence). The J segment lost 4 bases and the V segment lost 4 bases, leaving 3 bases of the junction unmatched. CDR3 size: 13 residues. The CDR3 spells CASSPQGATEAFF. The CDR3 DNA sequence: TGTGCCAGCAGCCCCCAGGGGGCCACTGAAGCTTTCTTT.

The genes are TRBV30 and TRBJ2-1, with 9 nucleotides matching TRBD2. J was trimmed by 9 bases and V by 4 bases; bases with no gene match: 7. This CDR3 has 13 residues. CDR1 GTSNPN and CDR2 SVGIG come from the germline V gene (reference sequence). This CDR3 reads CAWKAGGPGEQFF. The CDR3 DNA sequence: TGTGCCTGGAAGGCGGGGGGGCCGGGTGAGCAGTTCTTC.

The genes are TRBV6-5 and TRBJ1-5; 7 bases align to TRBD1. Germline CDR1 reads MNHEY; CDR2 reads SVGAGI. CDR3 length: 16 residues. V gave up 2 bases and J gave up 2 bases; unmatched junction bases: 6. The CDR3 is CASSYKTGEGNQPQHF. The CDR3 DNA reads as TGTGCCAGCAGTTACAAAACAGGGGAGGGCAATCAGCCCCAGCATTTT.

CDR3 protein: CASSLASGSSYNEQFF. For the CDR3, the DNA is TGTGCCAGCAGCTTAGCATCCGGGAGCTCCTACAATGAGCAGTTCTTC. The chain couples TRBV7-2 to TRBJ2-1, with a weak D call TRBD2 (6 bases). CDR3 size: 16 residues. V was cut by 0 bases and J by 0 bases, with 9 bases left in between. The germline CDR1 and CDR2 sequences are SGHTA and FQGNSA.

The chain couples TRBV7-9 to TRBJ1-1; D call uncertain. The germline V gene has CDR1 SEHNR and CDR2 FQNEAQ (reference sequence). Deletions cut 5 bases from V and 3 bases from J, with 19 bases between. The CDR3 is 16 residues long. CDR3 sequence: CASSKRSGLLYTEAFF. In DNA, the CDR3 is TGTGCCAGCAGCAAAAGATCCGGCCTCCTCTACACTGAAGCTTTCTTT.